This T cell receptor beta chain was captured by sequencing in a study of cytomegalovirus exposure and HLA in healthy donors. Whole-study findings and limits: The study designated about 160 TCR beta chains cytomegalovirus-associated. Judged likely to be a sequencing artifact was a cluster of highly shared sequence variants. In vitro, a few CMV-associated chains proved specific for CMV antigens.

As for the donors, each was a healthy bone marrow donor. Use of 60 Vbeta and 13 Jbeta primers characterized the PCR. The assay was immunoSEQ multiplex PCR, and TCRdb's table has in-frame clones only and misses some. The table has around 190,000 clones, over 70% seen once. Germline V gene data show CDR1 as MGHRA and CDR2 as YSYEKL. Losses at the gene ends were 3 bases for V and 4 bases for J; bases not matched to a gene: 7. The CDR3 length is 17 residues. Note on this clone: Its antigen is unknown.

The source of this sequence is a woman aged 18-29 years in good health and CMV-seronegative. The chain carries TRBV4-1 and TRBJ1-6; 9 bases fit TRBD1. Sequencing input: PBMCs. The CDR3 coding sequence is TGCGCCAGCAGCCAGTTGGGGACAGGGAGATATAATTCACCCCTCCACTTT. This sequence encodes CASSQLGTGRYNSPLHF.